This TCR beta chain was captured by sequencing in a study of breast tumors, draining lymph nodes, adjacent tissues. From germline, CDR1 is SGHTS and CDR2 YDEGEE. The length of the CDR3 is 17 residues. V was pared by 0 bases and J by 5 bases, with 20 bases between. Samples came from axillary lymph nodes draining the breast cancer. Overall study findings and caveats: Data fit most tumor T cells coming from lymph node, expanding in tumor. Tumor repertoires ranked between lymph nodes and nontumor tissue in diversity, with V and J gene preferences. Data only fit, rather than demonstrated, lymph node origin of most tumor T cells.

This clonotype has ten or more counts. The antigen is not known. TCRdb reprocessed the multiplex PCR reads via MiXCR and lists one record per CDR3 protein. In the table there are 120,000 to 150,000 distinct CDR3 sequences, approximately 29% of which are singletons. The clonotype was recovered from a female donor with breast cancer. Some clones in this sample may be carry-over from other donors' samples. The sequenced sample was axillary lymph node tissue. The chain combines TRBV5-8 with TRBJ1-2, with D possibly TRBD1 on 5 matching bases. The CDR3 sequence: CASSLETDPNRVYGYTF. The DNA for the CDR3 is TGTGCCAGCAGCTTGGAGACAGATCCAAATCGCGTTTATGGCTACACCTTC. Looking up the rest from reference TRBV5-8 and TRBJ1-2 gives the full variable domain: EAGVTQSPTHLIKTRGQQATLRCSPISGHTSVYWYQQALGLGLQFLLWYDEGEERNRGNFPPRFSGRQFPNYSSELNVNALELEDSALYLCASSLETDPNRVYGYTFGSGTRLTVV.